This TCR beta chain was captured by sequencing in a study of regulatory T cells in long-lasting Graves disease. On the study more broadly: Those with persistent Graves' disease had received antithyroid drugs for over 5 years with positive TSH receptor antibodies.

To make TCR beta libraries, researchers used iRepertoire HTBI primers and Arm-PCR of CDR3 regions. TCRdb recomputed calls from the multiplex PCR reads with MiXCR, one row per CDR3 protein. The sample contains some 450,000 distinct CDR3 sequences, about 20% of which appear only once. As regards this clonotype: The antigen is unknown. Given the absence of the conserved phenylalanine or tryptophan at the CDR3 end, a read error is likely.

The ends were cut back, 0 bases at V and 1 base at J, with 12 bases in the middle. The CDR3 extends over 15 amino acids. CDR1 is DFQATT and CDR2 is SNEGSKA in the germline V gene (reference sequence). Time point here: persistent/refractory GD, antithyroid drugs over 5 years with positive TRAb. PBMC-derived RNA was used for the TCR library. Findings and caveats of the study: Persistent disease samples used TRBV28, TRBJ1-2 and TRBJ2-5 preferentially.

This chain connects TRBV20-1 to TRBJ2-5; D remains unclear. This material consisted of peripheral blood mononuclear cells (PBMCs), taken when the disease was refractory, from a patient treated with antithyroid drugs. This clonotype originated in a female donor with Graves disease. CDR3 in DNA: TGCAGTGCTAGAGATCTGCGGCCCCCCCAAGAGACCCAGTACTCC. Translating it yields CSARDLRPPQETQYS.